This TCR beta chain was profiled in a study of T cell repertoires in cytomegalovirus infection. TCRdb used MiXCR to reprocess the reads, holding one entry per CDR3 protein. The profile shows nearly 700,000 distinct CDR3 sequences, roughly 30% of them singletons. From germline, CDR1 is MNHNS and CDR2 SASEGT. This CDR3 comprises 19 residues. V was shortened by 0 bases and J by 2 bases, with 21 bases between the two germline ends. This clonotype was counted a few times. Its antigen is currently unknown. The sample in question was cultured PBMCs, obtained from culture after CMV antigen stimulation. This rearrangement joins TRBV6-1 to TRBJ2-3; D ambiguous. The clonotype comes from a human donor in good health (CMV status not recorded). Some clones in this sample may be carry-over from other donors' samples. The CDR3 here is CASSEAQYTERPPTDTQYF. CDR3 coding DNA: TGTGCCAGCAGTGAAGCGCAGTATACGGAGCGTCCGCCCACAGATACGCAGTATTTT.